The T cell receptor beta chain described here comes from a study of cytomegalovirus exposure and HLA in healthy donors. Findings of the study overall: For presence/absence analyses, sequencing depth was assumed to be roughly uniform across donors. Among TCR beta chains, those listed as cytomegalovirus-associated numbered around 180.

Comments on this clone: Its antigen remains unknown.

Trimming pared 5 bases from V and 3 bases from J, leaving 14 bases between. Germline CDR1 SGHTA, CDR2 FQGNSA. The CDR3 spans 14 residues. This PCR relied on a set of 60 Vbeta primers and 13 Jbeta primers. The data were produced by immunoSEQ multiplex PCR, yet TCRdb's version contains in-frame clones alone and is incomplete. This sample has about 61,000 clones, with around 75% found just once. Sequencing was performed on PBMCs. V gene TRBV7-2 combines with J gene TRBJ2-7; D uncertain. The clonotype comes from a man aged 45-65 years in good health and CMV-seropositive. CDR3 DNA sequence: TGTGCCAGCAGCCAACCAAACACTAACTACGAGCAGTACTTC. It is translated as CASSQPNTNYEQYF. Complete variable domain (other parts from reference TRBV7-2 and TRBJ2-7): GAGVSQSPSNKVTEKGKDVELRCDPISGHTALYWYRQSLGQGLEFLIYFQGNSAPDKSGLPSDRFSAERTGGSVSTLTIQRTQQEDSAVYLCASSQPNTNYEQYFGPGTRLTVT.